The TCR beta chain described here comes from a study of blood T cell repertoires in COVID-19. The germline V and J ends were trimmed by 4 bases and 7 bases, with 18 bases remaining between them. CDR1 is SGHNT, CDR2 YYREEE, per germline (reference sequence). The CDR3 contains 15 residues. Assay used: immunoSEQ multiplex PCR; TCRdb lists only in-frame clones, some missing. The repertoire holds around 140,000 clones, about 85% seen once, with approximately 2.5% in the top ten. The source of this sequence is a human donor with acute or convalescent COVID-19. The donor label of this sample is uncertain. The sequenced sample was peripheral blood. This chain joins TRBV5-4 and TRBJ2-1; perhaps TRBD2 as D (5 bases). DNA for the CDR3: TGTGCCAGCAGCCCCCGGATGGGAGTCTGGAATGAGCAGTTCTTC. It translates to CASSPRMGVWNEQFF. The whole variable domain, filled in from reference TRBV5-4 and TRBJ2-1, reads ETGVTQSPTHLIKTRGQQVTLRCSSQSGHNTVSWYQQALGQGPQFIFQYYREEENGRGNFPPRFSGLQFPNYSSELNVNALELDDSALYLCASSPRMGVWNEQFFGPGTRLTVL.